The subject of this entry is one T cell receptor beta chain. These data originate in a study of blood T cells in healthy people across ages. Germline loops: CDR1 SGHTA, CDR2 FQGTGA. J gave up 5 bases and V 4 bases, and 5 bases lay outside the gene matches. The CDR3 extends over 15 amino acids. Every sample yielded at least 6 million isolated PBMCs. Total RNA amounts of at least 5.5 micrograms were extracted per sample. With a J-beta primer mix and a sample-barcoded 5' primer, a second PCR ran about 6 to 11 cycles. One entry per CDR3 protein results from TCRdb running MiXCR on the 5' RACE reads. The sample has 700,000 to 1,000,000 distinct CDR3 sequences; under 45% are singletons.

The TCR originated in a man in his fifties or sixties in good health. Sequenced sample: blood. The chain employs TRBV7-3 and TRBJ2-3; 11 bases match TRBD2. The CDR3 spells CASSSTSGEIDTQYF. The CDR3 bases are TGTGCCAGCAGCTCGACTAGCGGGGAGATAGATACGCAGTATTTT.